One and the same sample provided the 4 T cell receptor beta chains below, sequenced in a study of graft-versus-host responses after intestinal transplantation. The authors combined around 200,000 CFSE-labeled responder cells with around 200,000 irradiated, violet-dye-labeled stimulator cells in plates. Sequencing was performed with immunoSEQ multiplex PCR; in TCRdb, only in-frame clones are kept and a portion is missing. The sample shows about 7,400 clones, 30% to 40% of them seen only once. Source: alloreactive CD8+ T cells from a mixed lymphocyte reaction culture, taken before transplantation. The subset: CFSE-low proliferating T cells sorted from roughly 6-day pre-transplant mixed lymphocyte reaction (GvH or HvG direction). Source of these receptors: a human patient who was an organ donor for intestinal transplantation.

This sequence joins TRBV27 and TRBJ1-6; the D is unclear. The V and J ends lost 0 bases and 4 bases respectively, with 7 bases between them. The CDR3 runs 15 residues. Germline values: CDR1 MNHEY, CDR2 SMNVEV (reference sequence). The CDR3 sequence: CASSLSTDYNSPLHF. In nucleotides, the CDR3 is TGTGCCAGCAGTTTATCCACAGATTATAATTCACCCCTCCACTTT.

This clone turned up a few times. V and J are TRBV2 and TRBJ1-6, with 8 bases lining up with TRBD1. The V gene end was trimmed by 6 bases and the J gene end by 3 bases; junction bases not matched to a gene: 4. This CDR3 has 15 amino acids. Germline values: CDR1 SNHLY, CDR2 FYNNEI. CDR3 nucleotide sequence: TGTGCCAGCAGGGCCGGGACAGGCTATAATTCACCCCTCCACTTT. This gives the protein CASRAGTGYNSPLHF.

V usage is TRBV7-9 and J usage is TRBJ1-2; D might be TRBD1 (5 bases). The CDR3 sequence is 16 residues long. The ends were cut back, 8 bases at V and 4 bases at J, with 23 bases in the middle. Germline-derived CDR1 and CDR2 are SEHNR and FQNEAQ (reference sequence). For the CDR3, the DNA is TGTGCCAGCTTACCGCGGGCATCTCGGGGGGTCTATGGCTACACCTTC. It translates to CASLPRASRGVYGYTF.

The sample holds a few counts of this clone. This chain connects TRBV11-3 to TRBJ1-1; possible D gene TRBD1, 5 bases. The CDR3 is 15 residues long. V was pared by 6 bases and J by 4 bases, with 18 bases between. Germline lookup yields CDR1 SGHNT and CDR2 YENEEA. This CDR3 reads CASSKYRPLSTEAFF. The CDR3 region has the DNA TGTGCCAGCAGTAAGTACAGGCCGTTGAGCACTGAAGCTTTCTTT.